A selection of T cell receptor beta chains follows, all from one sample in a study of blood T cell repertoires in COVID-19. TCRdb's table, derived via immunoSEQ multiplex PCR, lists solely in-frame clones and lacks some. The sample lists some 64,000 clones, more than 70% occurring once. Material: peripheral blood. The source of these receptors is a woman between 55 and 75 years old with acute or convalescent COVID-19. CDR3s include the opening cysteine and the closing phenylalanine or tryptophan.

J | V | CDR3
TRBJ1-5 | TRBV6-5 | CASSYSRTEGNQPQHF
TRBJ2-7 | TRBV5-1 | CASSPGTRLYEQYF
TRBJ1-6 | TRBV9 | CASSVEGGLNSPLHF
TRBJ2-1 | TRBV11-2 | CASSALAGVSYNEQFF
TRBJ2-7 | TRBV28 | CASSSTPGTGEGLGF
TRBJ2-5 | TRBV3-1/TRBV3-2 | CASSQDLGAWETQYF
NA | TRBV6-5 | CASSYPTEGFSYEQYF
TRBJ1-1 | TRBV4-1 | CASSQAQAGAPRGEAFF
TRBJ2-3 | TRBV10-1 | CASSETATSTDTQYF
TRBJ2-7 | TRBV28 | CASTPGRGQAYEQYF
TRBJ2-3 | TRBV5-1 | CASSLWPITGTDTQYF
TRBJ2-1 | TRBV27 | CASTPRGVINEQFF
TRBJ1-4 | TRBV5-1 | CASSGEGQGAEKLFF
TRBJ2-2 | TRBV3-1/TRBV3-2 | CASSQDNRRELFF
TRBJ2-4 | TRBV19 | CASSVERGVSKNIQYF
TRBJ1-5 | TRBV6-1 | CASSEALRFMRGAGLQPQHF
TRBJ2-2 | TRBV3-1/TRBV3-2 | CASSHPAGGTGELFF
TRBJ1-3 | TRBV30 | CAWSEKPQPIYF
TRBJ2-1 | TRBV4-2 | CASSPQGRDNEQFF
TRBJ2-2 | TRBV3-1/TRBV3-2 | CASSQDWDRMKDTGELFF
TRBJ1-2 | TRBV19 | CASSIDRGWGYTF
TRBJ1-1 | TRBV12-5 | CASWGSQGSTEAFF
TRBJ2-1 | TRBV11-2 | CASSLGGGGRRINEQFF
TRBJ1-1 | TRBV12-3/TRBV12-4 | CASGGTVNTEAFF
TRBJ1-2 | TRBV6-5 | CASSRRDYGYTF
TRBJ2-7 | TRBV5-6 | CASSNRRTGGYEQYF
TRBJ2-5 | TRBV28 | CASSGLGTGPQETQYF
TRBJ2-1 | TRBV11-1 | CASSFSGGEQFF
TRBJ1-1 | TRBV7-9 | CASSLGFGGNTEAFF
TRBJ1-1 | TRBV27 | CASSLAAPRYTEAFF
TRBJ1-2 | TRBV29-1 | CSVEVGGRGYGYTF
TRBJ1-2 | TRBV19 | CASSIVGARGYTF
TRBJ2-3 | TRBV18 | CASSLEAGGSDTQYF
TRBJ1-5 | TRBV18 | CASSPVGQGARRAQHF
TRBJ1-3 | TRBV7-2 | CASSFSGNGGNTIYF
TRBJ1-2 | TRBV28 | CASSSQVNYGYTF
TRBJ2-1 | TRBV4-1 | CASSQDQWGGAEQFF
TRBJ2-5 | TRBV5-1 | CASSHGGRQETQYF
TRBJ1-2 | TRBV18 | CASSPTGVNYGYTF
TRBJ2-2 | TRBV5-1 | CASGSGTGNTGELFF
TRBJ1-1 | TRBV5-1 | CASSSQGNTEAFF
TRBJ1-5 | TRBV7-2 | CASSPGEGSQPQHF
TRBJ1-6 | TRBV5-1 | CASNEQGSSYNSPLHF
TRBJ2-1 | TRBV24-1 | CATSDTNEQFF
TRBJ2-5 | TRBV18 | CASSLGLGETQYF
TRBJ1-2 | TRBV7-9 | CASSDGAYGYTF
TRBJ2-1 | TRBV18 | CASSPISPGTGDNEQFF
TRBJ1-2 | TRBV29-1 | CSVEGGTGDGYTF
TRBJ2-2 | TRBV6-2/TRBV6-3 | CASSRTSGGNTGELFF
TRBJ1-2 | TRBV7-2 | CASSRLNSEIIPNYGYTF
TRBJ2-3 | TRBV10-1 | CASSANREGIDTQYF
TRBJ2-6 | TRBV7-8 | CASSFPDRSGANVLTF
TRBJ2-7 | TRBV4-3 | CASSPSRGGTYEQYF
TRBJ2-3 | TRBV6-5 | CASTLRAGSTDTQYF
TRBJ1-5 | TRBV5-4 | CASSPGVSSNQPQHF
TRBJ2-3 | TRBV6-4 | CASSDGTGGDTQYF
TRBJ2-1 | TRBV4-3 | CASSRETSGGLNNEQFF
TRBJ1-1 | TRBV6-1 | CASSEYQGGTEAFF
TRBJ1-1 | TRBV19 | CASSKPGVTEAFF